This T cell receptor (beta chain) was identified in a study of T-cell reconstitution after alpha-beta-depleted transplantation in children. Points from the study as a whole: Once a year had passed after transplant, T-cell counts and diversity came mostly from newly produced T cells. Reportedly, alpha-beta T cells present about two months post-transplant originated from several hundred expanded clones of graft origin. Surviving recipient T cells and thymic progenitors underlay high day-60 TCRbeta diversity in some patients.

TCRbeta library construction was performed incorporating unique molecular identifiers. From the PCR reads, TCRdb called clonotypes with MiXCR, one entry per CDR3 protein. Of approximately 980,000 distinct CDR3 sequences in the sample, about 31% are singletons; the top ten hold 28%. Germline CDR1 and CDR2: KGHSH and LQKENI. V lost 6 bases, J lost 0 bases, and 5 bases stayed unmatched. CDR3 length: 16 residues. This clonotype was counted a few times. Its antigen is unknown. The V call is TRBV18, the J call TRBJ2-6, with 7 bases matching TRBD1. The source was PBMCs, mostly from graft donor cells, collected 360 days after TCRalphabeta/CD19-depleted stem cell transplant. The receptor was derived from a boy less than two years old who had a stem cell transplant for SCID, so the T cells may come from the graft donor. CDR3 in amino acids: CASSADRISGANVLTF. The CDR3, as DNA: TGTGCCAGCTCCGCGGACAGGATCTCTGGGGCCAACGTCCTGACTTTC. The variable domain in full, completed from reference TRBV18 and TRBJ2-6, reads NAGVMQNPRHLVRRRGQEARLRCSPMKGHSHVYWYRQLPEEGLKFMVYLQKENIIDESGMPKERFSAEFPKEGPSILRIQQVVRGDSAAYFCASSADRISGANVLTFGAGSRLTVL.